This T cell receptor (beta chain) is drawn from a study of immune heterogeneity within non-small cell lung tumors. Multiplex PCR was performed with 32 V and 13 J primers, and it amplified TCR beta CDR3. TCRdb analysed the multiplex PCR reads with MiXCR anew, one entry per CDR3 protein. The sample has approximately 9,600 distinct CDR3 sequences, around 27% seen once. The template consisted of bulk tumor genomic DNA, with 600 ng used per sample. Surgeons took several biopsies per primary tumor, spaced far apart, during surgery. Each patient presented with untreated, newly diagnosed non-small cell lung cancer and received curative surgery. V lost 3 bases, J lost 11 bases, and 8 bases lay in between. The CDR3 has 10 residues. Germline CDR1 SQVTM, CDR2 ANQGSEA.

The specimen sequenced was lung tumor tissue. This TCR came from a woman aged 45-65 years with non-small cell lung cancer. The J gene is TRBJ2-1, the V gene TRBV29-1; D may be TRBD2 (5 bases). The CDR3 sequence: CSVETGKQFF. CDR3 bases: TGCAGCGTTGAGACGGGGAAGCAGTTCTTC.